This T cell receptor beta chain is drawn from a study of a mutant IDH1 vaccine in newly diagnosed glioma. The assay was immunoSEQ multiplex PCR, and TCRdb's table has in-frame clones only and misses some. The data contain around 60,000 clones, 70% to 90% of them singletons. Time point meaning: week 23, last vaccination. All doses held 300 ug of mutant IDH1 20-mer peptide, with topical imiquimod. Germline lookup yields CDR1 SGDLS and CDR2 YYNGEE. This CDR3 region has 13 residues. Trimming at V came to 3 bases and at J to 5 bases, leaving 1 base not matched to a gene. In this sample, this clone turned up a few times. No antigen is known for it. Study-wide findings and caveats: Induction of immune responses by the vaccine occurred in roughly 93% of patients.

This chain joins TRBV9 and TRBJ1-4; 7 bases fit TRBD1. The sequencing used PBMCs, collected from a glioma patient whose treatment included an IDH1 peptide vaccine. The clonotype comes from a man aged 25 to 40 with glioma. Written as DNA, the CDR3 is TGTGCCAGCAGCGCACAGGGGAATGAAAAACTGTTTTTT. It specifies CASSAQGNEKLFF.